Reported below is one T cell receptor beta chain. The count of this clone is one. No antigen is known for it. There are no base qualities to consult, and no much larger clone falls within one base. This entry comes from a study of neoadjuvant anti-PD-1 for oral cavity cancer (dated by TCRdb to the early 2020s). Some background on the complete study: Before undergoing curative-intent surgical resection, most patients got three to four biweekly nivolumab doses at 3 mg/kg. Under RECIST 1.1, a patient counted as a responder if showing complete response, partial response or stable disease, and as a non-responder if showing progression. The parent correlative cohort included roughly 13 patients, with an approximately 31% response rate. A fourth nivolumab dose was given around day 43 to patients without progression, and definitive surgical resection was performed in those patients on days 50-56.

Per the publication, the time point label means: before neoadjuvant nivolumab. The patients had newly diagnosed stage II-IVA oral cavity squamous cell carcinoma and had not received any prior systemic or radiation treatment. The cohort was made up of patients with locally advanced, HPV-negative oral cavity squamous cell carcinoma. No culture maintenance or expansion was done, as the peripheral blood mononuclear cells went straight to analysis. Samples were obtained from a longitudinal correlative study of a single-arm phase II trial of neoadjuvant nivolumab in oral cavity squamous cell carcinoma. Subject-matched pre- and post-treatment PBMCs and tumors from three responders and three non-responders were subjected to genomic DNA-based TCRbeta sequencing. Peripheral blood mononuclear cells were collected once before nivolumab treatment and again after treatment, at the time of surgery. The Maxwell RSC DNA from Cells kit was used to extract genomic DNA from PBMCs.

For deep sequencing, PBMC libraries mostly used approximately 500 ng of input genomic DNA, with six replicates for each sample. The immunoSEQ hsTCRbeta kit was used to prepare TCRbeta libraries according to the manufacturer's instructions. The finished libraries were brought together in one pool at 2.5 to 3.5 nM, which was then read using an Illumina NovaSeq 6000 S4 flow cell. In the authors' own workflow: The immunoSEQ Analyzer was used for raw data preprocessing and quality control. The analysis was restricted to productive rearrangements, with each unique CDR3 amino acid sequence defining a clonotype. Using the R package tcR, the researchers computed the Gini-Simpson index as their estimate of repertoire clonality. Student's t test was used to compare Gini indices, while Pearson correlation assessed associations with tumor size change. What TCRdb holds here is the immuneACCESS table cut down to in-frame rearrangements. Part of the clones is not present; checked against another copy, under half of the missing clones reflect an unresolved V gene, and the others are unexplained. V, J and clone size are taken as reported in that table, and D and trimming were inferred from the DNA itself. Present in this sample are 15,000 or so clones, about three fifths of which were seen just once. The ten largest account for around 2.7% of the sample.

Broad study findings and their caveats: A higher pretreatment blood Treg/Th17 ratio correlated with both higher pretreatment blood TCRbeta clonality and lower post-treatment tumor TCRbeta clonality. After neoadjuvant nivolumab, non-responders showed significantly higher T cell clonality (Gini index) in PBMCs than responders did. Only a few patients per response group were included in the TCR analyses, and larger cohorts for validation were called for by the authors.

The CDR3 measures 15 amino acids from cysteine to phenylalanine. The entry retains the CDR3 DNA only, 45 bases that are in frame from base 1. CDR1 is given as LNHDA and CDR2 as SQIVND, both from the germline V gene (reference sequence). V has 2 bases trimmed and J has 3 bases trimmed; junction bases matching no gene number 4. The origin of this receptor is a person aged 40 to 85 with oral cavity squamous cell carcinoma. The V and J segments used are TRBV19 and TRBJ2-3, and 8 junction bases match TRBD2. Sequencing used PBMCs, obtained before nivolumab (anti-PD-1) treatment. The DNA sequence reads TGTGCCAGTAGTATAACTCGCGGGAGGACAGATACGCAGTATTTT. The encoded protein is CASSITRGRTDTQYF.